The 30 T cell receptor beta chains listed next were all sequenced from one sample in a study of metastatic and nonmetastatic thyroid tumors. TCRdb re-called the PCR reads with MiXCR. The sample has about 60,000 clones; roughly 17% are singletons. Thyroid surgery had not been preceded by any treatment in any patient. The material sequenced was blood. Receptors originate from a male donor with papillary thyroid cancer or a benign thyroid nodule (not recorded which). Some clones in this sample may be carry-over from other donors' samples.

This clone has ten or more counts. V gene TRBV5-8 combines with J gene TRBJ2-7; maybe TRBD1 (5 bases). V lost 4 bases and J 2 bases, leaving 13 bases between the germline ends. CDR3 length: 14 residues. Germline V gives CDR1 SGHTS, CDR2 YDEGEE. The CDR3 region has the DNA TGTGCCAGCAGCCGACCCGCAGGGACCTACGAGCAGTACTTC. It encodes CASSRPAGTYEQYF.

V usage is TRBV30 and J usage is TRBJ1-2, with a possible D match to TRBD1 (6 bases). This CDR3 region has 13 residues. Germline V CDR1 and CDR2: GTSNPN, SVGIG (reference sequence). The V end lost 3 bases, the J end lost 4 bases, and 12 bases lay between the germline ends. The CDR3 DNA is TGTGCCTGGAGGCAGGACAGCCGCTATGGCTACACCTTC. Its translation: CAWRQDSRYGYTF.

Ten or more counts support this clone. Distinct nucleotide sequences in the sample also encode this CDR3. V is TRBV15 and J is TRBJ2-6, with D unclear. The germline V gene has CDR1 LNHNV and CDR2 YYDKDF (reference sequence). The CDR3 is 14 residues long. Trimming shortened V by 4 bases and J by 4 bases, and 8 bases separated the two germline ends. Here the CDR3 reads CATSTGDGANVLTF. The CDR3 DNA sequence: TGTGCCACCAGCACAGGTGACGGGGCCAACGTCCTGACTTTC.

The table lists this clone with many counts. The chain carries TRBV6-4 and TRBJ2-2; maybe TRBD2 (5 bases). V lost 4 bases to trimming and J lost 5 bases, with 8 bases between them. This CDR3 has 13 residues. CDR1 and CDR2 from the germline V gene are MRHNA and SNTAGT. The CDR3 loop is CASSGPGTGELFF. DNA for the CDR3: TGTGCCAGCAGTGGACCGGGGACCGGGGAGCTGTTTTTT.

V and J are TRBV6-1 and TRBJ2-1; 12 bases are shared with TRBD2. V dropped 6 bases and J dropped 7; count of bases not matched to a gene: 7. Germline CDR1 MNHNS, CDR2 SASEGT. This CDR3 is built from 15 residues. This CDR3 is CASSPSSGRGNEQFF. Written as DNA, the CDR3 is TGTGCCAGCAGCCCTTCTAGCGGGAGGGGGAATGAGCAGTTCTTC.

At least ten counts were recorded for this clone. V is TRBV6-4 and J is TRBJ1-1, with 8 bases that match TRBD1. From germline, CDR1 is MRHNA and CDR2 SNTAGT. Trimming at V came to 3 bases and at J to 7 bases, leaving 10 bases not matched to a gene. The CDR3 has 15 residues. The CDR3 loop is CASSEGETGAGEAFF. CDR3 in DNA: TGTGCCAGCAGTGAAGGGGAGACAGGGGCTGGTGAAGCTTTCTTT.

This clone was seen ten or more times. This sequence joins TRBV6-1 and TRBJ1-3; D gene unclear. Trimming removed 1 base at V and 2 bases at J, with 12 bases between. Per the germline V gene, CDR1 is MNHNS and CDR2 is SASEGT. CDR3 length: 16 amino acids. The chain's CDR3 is CASSEGGYSPGNTIYF. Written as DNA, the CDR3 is TGTGCCAGCAGTGAAGGCGGTTACAGCCCTGGAAACACCATATATTTT.

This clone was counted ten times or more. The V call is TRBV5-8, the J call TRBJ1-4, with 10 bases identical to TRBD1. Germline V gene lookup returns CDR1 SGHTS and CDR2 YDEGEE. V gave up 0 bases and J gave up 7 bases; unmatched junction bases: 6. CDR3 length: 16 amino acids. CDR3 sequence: CASSLALGTGVEKLFF. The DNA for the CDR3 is TGTGCCAGCAGCTTGGCCCTCGGGACAGGGGTTGAAAAACTGTTTTTT. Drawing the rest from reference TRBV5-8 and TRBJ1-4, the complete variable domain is EAGVTQSPTHLIKTRGQQATLRCSPISGHTSVYWYQQALGLGLQFLLWYDEGEERNRGNFPPRFSGRQFPNYSSELNVNALELEDSALYLCASSLALGTGVEKLFFGSGTQLSVL.

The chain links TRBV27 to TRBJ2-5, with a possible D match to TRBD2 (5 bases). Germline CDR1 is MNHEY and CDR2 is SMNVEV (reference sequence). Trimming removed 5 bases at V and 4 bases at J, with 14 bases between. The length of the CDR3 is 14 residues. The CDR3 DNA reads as TGTGCCAGCAGTGACTGGGAGTCAGGAGAGACCCAGTACTTC. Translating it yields CASSDWESGETQYF.

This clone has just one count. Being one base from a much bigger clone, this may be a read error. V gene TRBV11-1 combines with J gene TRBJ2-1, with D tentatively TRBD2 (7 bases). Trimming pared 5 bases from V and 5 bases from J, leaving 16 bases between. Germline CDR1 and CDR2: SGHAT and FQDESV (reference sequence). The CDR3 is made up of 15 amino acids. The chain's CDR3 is CASSPHGGADNEQFF. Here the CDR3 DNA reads TGTGCCAGCAGCCCACATGGGGGGGCTGACAATGAGCAGTTCTTC. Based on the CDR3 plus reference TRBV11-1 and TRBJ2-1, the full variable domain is EAEVAQSPRYKITEKSQAVAFWCDPISGHATLYWYRQILGQGPELLVQFQDESVVDDSQLPKDRFSAERLKGVDSTLKIQPAELGDSAMYLCASSPHGGADNEQFFGPGTRLTVL.

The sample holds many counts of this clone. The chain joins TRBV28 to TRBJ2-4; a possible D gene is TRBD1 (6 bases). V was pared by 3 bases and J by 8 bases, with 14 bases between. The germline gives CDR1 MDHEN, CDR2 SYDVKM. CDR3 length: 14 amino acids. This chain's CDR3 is CASSLWQGRDIQYF. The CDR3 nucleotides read TGTGCCAGCAGTTTGTGGCAGGGGCGGGACATTCAGTACTTC. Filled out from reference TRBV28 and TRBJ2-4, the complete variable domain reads DVKVTQSSRYLVKRTGEKVFLECVQDMDHENMFWYRQDPGLGLRLIYFSYDVKMKEKGDIPEGYSVSREKKERFSLILESASTNQTSMYLCASSLWQGRDIQYFGAGTRLSVL.

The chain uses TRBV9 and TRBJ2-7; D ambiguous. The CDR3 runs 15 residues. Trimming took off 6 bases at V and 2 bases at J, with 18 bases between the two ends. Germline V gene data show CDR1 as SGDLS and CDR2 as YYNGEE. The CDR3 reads CASIADGTWTYEQYF. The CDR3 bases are TGTGCCAGCATCGCCGACGGAACATGGACCTACGAGCAGTACTTC.

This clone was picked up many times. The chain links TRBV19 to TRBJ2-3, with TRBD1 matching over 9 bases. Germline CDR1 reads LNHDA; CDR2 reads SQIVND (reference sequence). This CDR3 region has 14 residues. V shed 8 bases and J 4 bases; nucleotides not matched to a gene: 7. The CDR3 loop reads CASAQQGAADTQYF. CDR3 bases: TGTGCCAGTGCGCAACAGGGGGCCGCAGATACGCAGTATTTT.

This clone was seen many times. CDR3 in amino acids: CASSYGGADTGELFF. In DNA, the CDR3 is TGTGCCAGCAGTTACGGCGGGGCGGATACCGGGGAGCTGTTTTTT. The chain has TRBV6-5 and TRBJ2-2, with a tentative D call TRBD2 (6 bases). Germline CDR1 MNHEY, CDR2 SVGAGI. V was pared by 2 bases and J by 5 bases, with 12 bases between. This CDR3 contains 15 residues.

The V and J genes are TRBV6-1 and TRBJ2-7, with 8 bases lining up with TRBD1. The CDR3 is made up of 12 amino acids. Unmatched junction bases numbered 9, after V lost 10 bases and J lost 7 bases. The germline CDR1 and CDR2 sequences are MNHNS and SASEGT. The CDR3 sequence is CATSGGLEEQYF. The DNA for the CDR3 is TGTGCCACGTCAGGGGGCCTTGAGGAGCAGTACTTC.

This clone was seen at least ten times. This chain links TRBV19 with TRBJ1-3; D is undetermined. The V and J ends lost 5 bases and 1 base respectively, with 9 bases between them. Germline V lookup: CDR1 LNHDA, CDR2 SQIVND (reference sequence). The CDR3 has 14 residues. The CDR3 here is CASSVTDSGNTIYF. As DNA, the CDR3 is TGTGCCAGTAGTGTGACGGATTCTGGAAACACCATATATTTT.

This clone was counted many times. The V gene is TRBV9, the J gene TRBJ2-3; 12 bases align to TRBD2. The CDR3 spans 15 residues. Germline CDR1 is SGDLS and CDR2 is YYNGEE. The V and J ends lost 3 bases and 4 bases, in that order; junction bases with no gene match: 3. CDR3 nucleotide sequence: TGTGCCAGCAGCGCTAGCGGGAGGGCCCCAGATACGCAGTATTTT. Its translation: CASSASGRAPDTQYF.

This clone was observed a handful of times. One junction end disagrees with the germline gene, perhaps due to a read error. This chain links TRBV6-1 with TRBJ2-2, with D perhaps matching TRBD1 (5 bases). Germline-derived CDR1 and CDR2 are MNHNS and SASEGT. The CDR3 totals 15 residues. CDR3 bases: TGTGCCATCCGATCTGGGCAGGGTGACACCGGTGAGCTGTTTTTT. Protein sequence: CAIRSGQGDTGELFF.

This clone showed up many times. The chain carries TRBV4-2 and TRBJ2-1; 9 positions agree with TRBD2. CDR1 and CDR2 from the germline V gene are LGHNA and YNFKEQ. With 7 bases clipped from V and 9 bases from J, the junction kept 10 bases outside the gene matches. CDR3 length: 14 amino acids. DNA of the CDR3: TGTGCCAGCACCGATCCGGGACTAGCACCTGAGCAGTTCTTC. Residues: CASTDPGLAPEQFF.

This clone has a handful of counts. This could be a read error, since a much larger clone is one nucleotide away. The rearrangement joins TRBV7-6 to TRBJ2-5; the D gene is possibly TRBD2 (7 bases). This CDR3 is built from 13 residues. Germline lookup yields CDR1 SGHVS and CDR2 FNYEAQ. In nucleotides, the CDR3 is TGTGCCAGCAGCTTAGGAGGGGGGGAGACCCATTACTTC. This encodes CASSLGGGETHYF.

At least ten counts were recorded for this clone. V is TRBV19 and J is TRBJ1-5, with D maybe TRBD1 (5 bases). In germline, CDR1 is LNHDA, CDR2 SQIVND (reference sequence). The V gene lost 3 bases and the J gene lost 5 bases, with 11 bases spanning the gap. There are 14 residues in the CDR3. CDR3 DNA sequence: TGTGCCAGTAGTATTGGAGGGGCCGATCAGCCCCAGCATTTT. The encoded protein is CASSIGGADQPQHF.

As DNA, the CDR3 is TGTGCCAGCATCACCTCCGGGACAGCCTCCTACGAGCAGTACTTC. Its protein is CASITSGTASYEQYF. The chain joins TRBV6-1 to TRBJ2-7; the match to TRBD1 covers 7 bases. The CDR3 length is 15 residues. The V and J ends lost 7 bases and 0 bases, in that order; junction bases with no gene match: 9. Per the germline V gene, CDR1 is MNHNS and CDR2 is SASEGT.

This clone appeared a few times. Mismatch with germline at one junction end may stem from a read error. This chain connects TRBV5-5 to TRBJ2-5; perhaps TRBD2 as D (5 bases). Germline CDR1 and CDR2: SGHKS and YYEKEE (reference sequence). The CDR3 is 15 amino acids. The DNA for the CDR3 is TGTGCCAGCAGCTCCTCCTCAGATGGATGGGAGACCCGGTACTTC. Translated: CASSSSSDGWETRYF.

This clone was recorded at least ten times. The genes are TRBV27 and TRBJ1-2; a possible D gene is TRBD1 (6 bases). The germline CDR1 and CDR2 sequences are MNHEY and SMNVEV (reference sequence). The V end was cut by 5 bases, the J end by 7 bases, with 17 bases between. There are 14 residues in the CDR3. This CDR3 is CASSPVQGPFGYTF. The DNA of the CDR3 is TGTGCCAGCAGTCCAGTACAGGGTCCTTTTGGCTACACCTTC.

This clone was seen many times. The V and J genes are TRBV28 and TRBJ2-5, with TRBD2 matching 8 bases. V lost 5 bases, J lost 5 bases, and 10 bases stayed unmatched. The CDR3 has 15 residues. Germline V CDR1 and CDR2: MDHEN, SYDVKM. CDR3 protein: CASSPYAGGQETQYF. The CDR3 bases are TGTGCCAGCAGTCCTTACGCGGGGGGTCAGGAGACCCAGTACTTC.

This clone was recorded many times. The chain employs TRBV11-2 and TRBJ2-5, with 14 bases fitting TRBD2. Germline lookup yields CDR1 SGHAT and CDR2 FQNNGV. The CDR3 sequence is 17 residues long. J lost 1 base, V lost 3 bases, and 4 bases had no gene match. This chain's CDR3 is CASSFTGTSGGQETQYF. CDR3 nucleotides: TGTGCCAGCAGCTTCACCGGGACTAGCGGGGGCCAAGAGACCCAGTACTTC.

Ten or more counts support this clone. CDR3 nucleotides: TGTGCCAGCAGCTATGCGGGGAACGAGCAGTACTTC. This sequence encodes CASSYAGNEQYF. The chain is built from TRBV5-6 and TRBJ2-7, with D tentatively TRBD2 (6 bases). This CDR3 region has 12 residues. Trimming shortened V by 3 bases and J by 5 bases, and 9 bases separated the two germline ends. Per the germline V gene, CDR1 is SGHDT and CDR2 is YYEEEE.

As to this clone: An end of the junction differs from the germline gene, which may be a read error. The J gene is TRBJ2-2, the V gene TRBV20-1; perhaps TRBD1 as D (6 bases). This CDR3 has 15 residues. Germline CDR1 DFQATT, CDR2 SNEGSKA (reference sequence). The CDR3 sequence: CSAIDAFGDTGKLFF. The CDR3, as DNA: TGCAGTGCTATAGACGCATTCGGGGACACCGGGAAGCTGTTTTTT.

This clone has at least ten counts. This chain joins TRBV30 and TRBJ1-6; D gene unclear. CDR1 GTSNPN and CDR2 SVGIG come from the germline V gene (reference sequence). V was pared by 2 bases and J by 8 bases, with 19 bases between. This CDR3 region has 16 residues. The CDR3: CAWSSPSLKTYSPLHF. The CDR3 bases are TGTGCCTGGAGTAGTCCTTCACTGAAAACTTATTCACCCCTCCACTTT.

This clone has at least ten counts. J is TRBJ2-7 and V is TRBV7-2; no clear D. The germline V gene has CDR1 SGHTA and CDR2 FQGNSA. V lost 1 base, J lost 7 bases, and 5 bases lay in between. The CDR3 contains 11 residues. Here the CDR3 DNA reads TGTGCCAGCAGCTTAGGGGAAGAGCAGTACTTC. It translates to CASSLGEEQYF.